This T cell receptor (beta chain) derives from a study of human T cells and chemical hapten exposure. Findings of the study overall: Relative to control repertoires, expanded TCRs gave rise to significantly more large CDR3 similarity clusters.

This clonotype occurred many times. What it binds is not known. Time point: pre-sensitization, week 0. Treatment described: therapeutic diphenylcyclopropenone sensitization with weekly scalp DPC. Total RNA was isolated from unfractionated whole blood. CDR1 and CDR2 (germline): DFQATT, SNEGSKA (reference sequence). Trimming stripped 1 base from V and 2 bases from J, with 6 bases between. The CDR3 has 14 amino acids. Library construction involved attaching unique molecular identifiers to individual cDNA molecules, which allowed quantitative, reproducible TCR counting. From the RACE reads, TCRdb called clonotypes with MiXCR, one entry per CDR3 protein. The table has over 300,000 distinct CDR3 sequences, about 5.1% seen once; the top ten hold 2.5% to 3%.

The chain has TRBV20-1 and TRBJ2-6; the D is unclear. The sequences come from whole blood, collected in connection with sensitization to the hapten diphenylcyclopropenone (DPC). The origin of this receptor is a woman aged 50 to 65 with alopecia areata. Some clones in this sample may be carry-over from other donors' samples. The CDR3 sequence is CSARVSPGANVLTF. Written as DNA, the CDR3 is TGCAGTGCTAGAGTCAGTCCTGGGGCCAACGTCCTGACTTTC.